What follows is one T cell receptor (beta chain) and its context. Its target is not known. If patients had autoimmune disease history or systemic immunosuppression, they were excluded. Drawing of blood for sampling happened at baseline, at cycle 4 day 1, and at cycle 7 day 1. This CDR3 comprises 17 residues. Germline V gene data show CDR1 as SNHLY and CDR2 as FYNNEI. V shed 4 bases and J shed 5 bases, with 23 bases lying between them. The source of the sample is a study of OX40 agonist ivuxolimab in advanced cancers. Overall study context: A diagnosis of hepatocellular carcinoma, melanoma, renal cell or head and neck cancer was present in dose-escalation patients.

TCRdb keeps only in-frame clones here, not all; method: immunoSEQ multiplex PCR. The profile shows 100,000 to 150,000 clones, roughly 92% of them singletons. General study findings and limits: Partial responders at 0.1-3.0 mg/kg had among the lowest clonal expansion.

This material consisted of CD4+ or CD8+ T cells sorted from blood, taken in a trial of the OX40 agonist ivuxolimab. The chain combines TRBV2 with TRBJ1-1; a possible D gene is TRBD1 (6 bases). The sequence was collected from an adult with an advanced solid tumor such as melanoma, head and neck, liver or kidney cancer. DNA of the CDR3: TGTGCCAGCAGTGCAGGTTGGGCGATTCCAGGGGAAACTGAAGCTTTCTTT. Its translation: CASSAGWAIPGETEAFF.